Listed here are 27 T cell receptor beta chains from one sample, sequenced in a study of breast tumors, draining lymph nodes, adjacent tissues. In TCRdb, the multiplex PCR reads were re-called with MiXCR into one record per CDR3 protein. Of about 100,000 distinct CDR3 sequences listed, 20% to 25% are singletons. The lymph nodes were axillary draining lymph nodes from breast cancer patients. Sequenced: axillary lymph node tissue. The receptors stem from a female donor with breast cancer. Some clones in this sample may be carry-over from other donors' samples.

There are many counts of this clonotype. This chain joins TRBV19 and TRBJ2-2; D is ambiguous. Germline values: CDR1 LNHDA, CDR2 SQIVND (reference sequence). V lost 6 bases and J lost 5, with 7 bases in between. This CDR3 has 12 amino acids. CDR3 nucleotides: TGTGCCAGTAGGACTCAGACCGGGGAGCTGTTTTTT. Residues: CASRTQTGELFF.

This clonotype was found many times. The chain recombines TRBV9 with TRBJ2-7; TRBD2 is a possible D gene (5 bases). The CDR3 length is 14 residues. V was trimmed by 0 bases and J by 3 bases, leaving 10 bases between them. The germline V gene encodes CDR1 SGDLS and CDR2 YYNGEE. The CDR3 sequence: CASSVGGGHYEQYF. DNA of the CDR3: TGTGCCAGCAGCGTAGGCGGCGGGCACTACGAGCAGTACTTC.

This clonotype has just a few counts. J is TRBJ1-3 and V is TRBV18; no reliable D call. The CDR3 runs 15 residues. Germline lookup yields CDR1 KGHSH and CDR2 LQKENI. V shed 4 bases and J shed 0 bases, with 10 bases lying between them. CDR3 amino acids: CASSRTPASGNTIYF. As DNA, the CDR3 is TGTGCCAGCTCACGAACCCCTGCCTCTGGAAACACCATATATTTT.

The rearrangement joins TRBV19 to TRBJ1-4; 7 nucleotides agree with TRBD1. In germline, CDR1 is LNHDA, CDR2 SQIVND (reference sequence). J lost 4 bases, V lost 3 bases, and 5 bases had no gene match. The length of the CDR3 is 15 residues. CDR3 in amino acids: CASSMQGGFNEKLFF. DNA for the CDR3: TGTGCCAGTAGTATGCAGGGGGGTTTTAATGAAAAACTGTTTTTT.

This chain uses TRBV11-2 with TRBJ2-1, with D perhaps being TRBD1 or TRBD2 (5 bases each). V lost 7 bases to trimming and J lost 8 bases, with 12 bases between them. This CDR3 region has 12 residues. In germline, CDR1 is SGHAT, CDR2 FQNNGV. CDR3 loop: CASTRGGYEQFF. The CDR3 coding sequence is TGTGCCAGCACTCGGGGCGGCTATGAGCAGTTCTTC.

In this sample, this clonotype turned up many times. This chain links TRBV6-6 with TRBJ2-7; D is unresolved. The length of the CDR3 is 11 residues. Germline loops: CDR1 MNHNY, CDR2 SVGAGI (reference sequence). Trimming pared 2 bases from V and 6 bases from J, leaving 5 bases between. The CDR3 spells CASSYNSEQYF. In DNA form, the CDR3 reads TGTGCCAGCAGTTACAATTCCGAGCAGTACTTC.

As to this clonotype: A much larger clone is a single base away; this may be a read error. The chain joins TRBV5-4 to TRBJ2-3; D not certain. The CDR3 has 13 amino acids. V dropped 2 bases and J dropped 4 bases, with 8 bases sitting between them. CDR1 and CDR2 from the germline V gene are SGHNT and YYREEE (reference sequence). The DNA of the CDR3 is TGTGCCAGCAGCTTAAAGAGCGCAGATACGCAGTATTTT. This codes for CASSLKSADTQYF. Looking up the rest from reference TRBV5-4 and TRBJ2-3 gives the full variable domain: ETGVTQSPTHLIKTRGQQVTLRCSSQSGHNTVSWYQQALGQGPQFIFQYYREEENGRGNFPPRFSGLQFPNYSSELNVNALELDDSALYLCASSLKSADTQYFGPGTRLTVL.

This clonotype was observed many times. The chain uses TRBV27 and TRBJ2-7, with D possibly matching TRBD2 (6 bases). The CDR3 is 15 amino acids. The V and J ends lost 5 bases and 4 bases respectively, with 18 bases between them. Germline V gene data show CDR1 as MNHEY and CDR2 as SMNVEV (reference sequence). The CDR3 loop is CASSPRRGRVYEQYF. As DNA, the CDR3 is TGTGCCAGCAGTCCTCGGCGGGGAAGAGTATACGAGCAGTACTTC.

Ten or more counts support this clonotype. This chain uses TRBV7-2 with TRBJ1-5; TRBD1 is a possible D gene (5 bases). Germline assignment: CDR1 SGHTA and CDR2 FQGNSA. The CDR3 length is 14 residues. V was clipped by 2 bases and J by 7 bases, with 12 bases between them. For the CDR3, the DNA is TGTGCCAGCAGCTTACGGGTTGGGGGACAGCCCCAGCATTTT. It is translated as CASSLRVGGQPQHF.

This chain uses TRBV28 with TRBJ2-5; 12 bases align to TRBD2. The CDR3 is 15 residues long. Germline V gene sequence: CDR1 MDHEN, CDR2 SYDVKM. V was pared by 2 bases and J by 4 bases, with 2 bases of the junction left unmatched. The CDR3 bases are TGTGCCAGCAGTTTACCACTAGCGGGAGGAGAGACCCAGTACTTC. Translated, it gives CASSLPLAGGETQYF.

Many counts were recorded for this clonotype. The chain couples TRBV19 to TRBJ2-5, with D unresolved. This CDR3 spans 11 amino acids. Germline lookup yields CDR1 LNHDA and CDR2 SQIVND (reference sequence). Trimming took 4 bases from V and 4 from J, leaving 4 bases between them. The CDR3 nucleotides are TGTGCCAGTAGTAGAGGAGAGACCCAGTACTTC. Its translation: CASSRGETQYF.

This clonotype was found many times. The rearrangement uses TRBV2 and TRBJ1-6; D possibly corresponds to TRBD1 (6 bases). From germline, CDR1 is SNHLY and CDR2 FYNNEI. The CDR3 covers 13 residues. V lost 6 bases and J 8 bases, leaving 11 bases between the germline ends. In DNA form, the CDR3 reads TGTGCCAGCAGGGCAGGGGAGGATTCACCCCTCCACTTT. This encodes CASRAGEDSPLHF.

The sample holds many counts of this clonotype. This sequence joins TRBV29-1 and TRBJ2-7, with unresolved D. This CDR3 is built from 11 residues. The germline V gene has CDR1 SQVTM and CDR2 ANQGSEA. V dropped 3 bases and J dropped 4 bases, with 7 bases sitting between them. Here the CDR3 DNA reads TGCAGCGTTGACGTGGAATACGAGCAGTACTTC. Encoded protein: CSVDVEYEQYF.

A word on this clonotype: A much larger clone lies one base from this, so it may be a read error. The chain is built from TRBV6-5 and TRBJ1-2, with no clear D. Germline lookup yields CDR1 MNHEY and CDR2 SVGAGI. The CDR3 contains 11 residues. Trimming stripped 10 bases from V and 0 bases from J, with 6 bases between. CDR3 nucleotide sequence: TGTGCCAACAGATCTAACTATGGCTACACCTTC. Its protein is CANRSNYGYTF.

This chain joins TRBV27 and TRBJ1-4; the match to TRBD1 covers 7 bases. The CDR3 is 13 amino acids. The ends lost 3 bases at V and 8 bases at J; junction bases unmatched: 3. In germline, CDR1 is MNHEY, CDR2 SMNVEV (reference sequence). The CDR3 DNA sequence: TGTGCCAGCAGTTTCGGACAGGCAGAAAAACTGTTTTTT. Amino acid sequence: CASSFGQAEKLFF.

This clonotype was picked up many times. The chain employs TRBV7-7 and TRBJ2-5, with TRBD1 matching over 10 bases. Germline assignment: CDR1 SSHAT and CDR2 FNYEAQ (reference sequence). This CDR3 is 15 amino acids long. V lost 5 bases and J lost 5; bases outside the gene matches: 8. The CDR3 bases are TGTGCCAGCAGCCCCCGACAGGGGGCGGAGGAGACCCAGTACTTC. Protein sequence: CASSPRQGAEETQYF.

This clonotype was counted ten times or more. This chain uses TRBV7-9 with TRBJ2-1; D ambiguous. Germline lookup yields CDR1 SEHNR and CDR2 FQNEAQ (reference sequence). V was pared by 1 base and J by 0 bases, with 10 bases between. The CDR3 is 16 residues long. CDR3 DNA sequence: TGTGCCAGCAGCTTAGGGAGCAGAACCTCCTACAATGAGCAGTTCTTC. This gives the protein CASSLGSRTSYNEQFF.

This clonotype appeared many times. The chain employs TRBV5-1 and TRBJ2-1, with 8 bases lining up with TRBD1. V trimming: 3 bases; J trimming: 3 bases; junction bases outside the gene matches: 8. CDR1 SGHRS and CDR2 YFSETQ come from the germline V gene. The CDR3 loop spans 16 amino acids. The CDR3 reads CASSSFPGQDYNEQFF. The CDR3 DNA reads TGCGCCAGCAGCTCCTTCCCGGGACAGGACTACAATGAGCAGTTCTTC.

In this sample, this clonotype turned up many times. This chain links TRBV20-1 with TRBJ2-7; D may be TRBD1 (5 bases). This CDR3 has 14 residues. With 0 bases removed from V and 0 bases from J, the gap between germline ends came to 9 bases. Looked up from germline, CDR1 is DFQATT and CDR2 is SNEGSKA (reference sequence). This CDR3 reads CSAREAGNSYEQYF. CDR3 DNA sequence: TGCAGTGCTAGAGAGGCAGGGAACTCCTACGAGCAGTACTTC.

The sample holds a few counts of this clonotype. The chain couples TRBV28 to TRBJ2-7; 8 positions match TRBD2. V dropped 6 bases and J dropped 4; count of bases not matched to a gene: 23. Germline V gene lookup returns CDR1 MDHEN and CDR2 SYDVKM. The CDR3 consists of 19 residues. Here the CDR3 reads CASRDPGTRRHATLYEQYF. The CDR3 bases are TGTGCCAGCAGGGACCCAGGGACTAGGCGACATGCCACCTTATACGAGCAGTACTTC.

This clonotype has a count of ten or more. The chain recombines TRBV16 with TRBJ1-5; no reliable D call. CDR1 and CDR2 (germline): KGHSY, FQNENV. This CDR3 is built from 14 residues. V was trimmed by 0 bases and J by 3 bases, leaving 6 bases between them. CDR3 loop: CASSQSDVNQPQHF. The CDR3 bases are TGTGCCAGCAGCCAATCCGATGTCAATCAGCCCCAGCATTTT.

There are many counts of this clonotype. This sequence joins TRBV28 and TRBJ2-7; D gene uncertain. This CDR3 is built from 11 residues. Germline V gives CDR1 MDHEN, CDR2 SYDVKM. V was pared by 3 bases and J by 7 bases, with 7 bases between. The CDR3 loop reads CASSFVREQYF. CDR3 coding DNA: TGTGCCAGCAGTTTCGTCCGGGAGCAGTACTTC.

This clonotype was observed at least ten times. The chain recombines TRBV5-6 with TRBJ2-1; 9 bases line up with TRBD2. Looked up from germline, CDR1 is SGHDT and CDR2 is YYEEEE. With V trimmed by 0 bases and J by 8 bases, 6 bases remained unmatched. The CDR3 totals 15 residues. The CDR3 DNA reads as TGTGCCAGCAGCTTGGTTGGCGGGAGGGCCGATGAGCAGTTCTTC. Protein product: CASSLVGGRADEQFF.

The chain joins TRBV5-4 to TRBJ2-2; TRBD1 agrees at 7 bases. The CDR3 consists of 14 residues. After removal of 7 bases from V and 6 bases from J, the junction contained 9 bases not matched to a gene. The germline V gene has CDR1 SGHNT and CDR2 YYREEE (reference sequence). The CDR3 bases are TGTGCCAGCGAGAGACAGGGTGTGGCCGGGGAGCTGTTTTTT. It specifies CASERQGVAGELFF.

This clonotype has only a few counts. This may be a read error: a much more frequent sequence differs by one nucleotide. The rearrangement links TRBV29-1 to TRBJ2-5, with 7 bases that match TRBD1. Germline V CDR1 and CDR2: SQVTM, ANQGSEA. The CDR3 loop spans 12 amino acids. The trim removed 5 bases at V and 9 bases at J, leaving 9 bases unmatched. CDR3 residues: CSVSRGSEAQYF. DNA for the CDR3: TGCAGCGTTTCCAGGGGGTCGGAGGCCCAGTACTTC.

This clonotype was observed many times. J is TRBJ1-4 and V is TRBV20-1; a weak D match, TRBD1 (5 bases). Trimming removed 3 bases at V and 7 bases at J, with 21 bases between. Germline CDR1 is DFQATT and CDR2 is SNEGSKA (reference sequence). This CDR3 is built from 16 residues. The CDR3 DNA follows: TGCAGTGCTAGGACTTATAGGGGAGGCGTGAGTGAAAAACTGTTTTTT. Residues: CSARTYRGGVSEKLFF.

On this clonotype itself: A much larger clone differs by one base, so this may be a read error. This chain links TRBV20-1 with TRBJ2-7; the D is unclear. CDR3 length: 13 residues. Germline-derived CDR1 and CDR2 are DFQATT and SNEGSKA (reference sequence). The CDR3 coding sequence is TGCAGTGCTAGAGAGCCAGTATCCTGCGAGCAGTACTTC. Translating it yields CSAREPVSCEQYF.